This T cell receptor beta chain was captured by sequencing in a study of blood T cell repertoires in COVID-19. Study details: Donors in the United States, Italy and Spain gave samples during acute or convalescent COVID-19. T cells, B-cell-depleted T cells, or PBMCs supplied cDNA or gDNA.

Germline V CDR1 and CDR2: SNHLY, FYNNEI. After removal of 3 bases from V and 8 bases from J, the junction contained 13 bases not matched to a gene. This CDR3 region has 16 residues. As handled by the study authors: The authors estimated nucleated cell counts from reference gene primer amplification. Only in-frame clones appear in the TCRdb table, and some are missing; sequencing was by immunoSEQ multiplex PCR. V and J calls and clone size are given by that table; D and trimming were obtained from the DNA. The sample carries 450,000 to 500,000 clones, 70% to 90% recorded once. J is TRBJ1-5 and V is TRBV2; 7 bases line up with TRBD1. Sequences were obtained from peripheral blood. This sequence was found in a human donor in a cohort sampled during active COVID-19. The CDR3 here is CASSDYGRGNNKPQHF. The CDR3, as DNA: TGTGCCAGCAGTGATTACGGCAGGGGGAATAATAAGCCCCAGCATTTT.